The entry below describes one T cell receptor (beta chain). No antigen is known for it. In the naive CD8 group, cells lacked CD45RO and were positively selected for CCR7, so terminally differentiated effector memory CD45RA+ cells were left out. The length of the CDR3 is 16 residues. Germline CDR1 reads MNHEY; CDR2 reads SMNVEV (reference sequence). V dropped 0 bases and J dropped 5; count of bases not matched to a gene: 7. Assay execution proceeded at the deep level. TCRdb keeps only in-frame clones here, not all; method: immunoSEQ multiplex PCR. The sample has roughly 2.1 million clones, about 92% seen once. This sample is part of a study of shared clonotypes between healthy human individuals. Overall study context: Researchers drew samples from a couple of women and a few men aged 18 to 49. Every donor yielded three CD4 naive, three CD4 memory, two CD8 naive and one CD8 memory plate.

Regarding the study as a whole: Sharing of clonotypes among donors was expected to vary with sequencing depth.

The chain joins TRBV27 to TRBJ2-7; 10 bases fit TRBD2. The sample taken for sequencing was naive CD8+ T cells from PBMCs. This clonotype originated in a young man in good health. Some clones in this sample may be carry-over from other donors' samples. Written as DNA, the CDR3 is TGTGCCAGCAGTTTATCTTTTAGCGGGAGGCTCCACGAGCAGTACTTC. Encoded protein: CASSLSFSGRLHEQYF.